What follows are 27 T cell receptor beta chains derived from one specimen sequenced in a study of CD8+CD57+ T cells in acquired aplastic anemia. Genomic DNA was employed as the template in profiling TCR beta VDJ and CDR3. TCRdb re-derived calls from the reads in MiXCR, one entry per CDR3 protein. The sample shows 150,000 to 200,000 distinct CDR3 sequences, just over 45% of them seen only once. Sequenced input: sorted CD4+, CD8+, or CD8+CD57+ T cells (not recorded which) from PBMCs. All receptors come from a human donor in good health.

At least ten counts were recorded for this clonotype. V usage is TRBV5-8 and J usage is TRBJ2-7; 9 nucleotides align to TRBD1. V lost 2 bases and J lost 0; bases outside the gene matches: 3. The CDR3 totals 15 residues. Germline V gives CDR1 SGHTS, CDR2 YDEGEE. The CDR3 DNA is TGTGCCAGCAGCTTCGGACAGGGGAGCTCCTACGAGCAGTACTTC. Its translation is CASSFGQGSSYEQYF.

The CDR3 DNA reads as TGTGCCACCAGTGCTCTTGGCCAGGCTGGGAAGCCCCAGCATTTT. This encodes CATSALGQAGKPQHF. The V and J genes are TRBV24-1 and TRBJ1-5; D is undetermined. CDR3 length: 15 residues. Trimming removed 5 bases at V and 8 bases at J, with 18 bases between. Per the germline V gene, CDR1 is KGHDR and CDR2 is SFDVKD.

CDR3 loop: CASSSMGQGTYEQYF. CDR3 nucleotide sequence: TGCGCCAGCAGCTCCATGGGACAGGGAACCTACGAGCAGTACTTC. The chain combines TRBV5-1 with TRBJ2-7; 9 bases are a match to TRBD1. The CDR3 is 15 residues long. J gave up 2 bases and V 3 bases, and 6 bases lay outside the gene matches. Looked up from germline, CDR1 is SGHRS and CDR2 is YFSETQ.

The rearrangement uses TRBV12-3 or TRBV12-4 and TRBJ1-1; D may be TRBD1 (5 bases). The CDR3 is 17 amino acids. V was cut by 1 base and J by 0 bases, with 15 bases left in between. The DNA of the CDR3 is TGTGCCAGCAGTTTAGTAAGGGGACGGGGAATGAACACTGAAGCTTTCTTT. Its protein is CASSLVRGRGMNTEAFF.

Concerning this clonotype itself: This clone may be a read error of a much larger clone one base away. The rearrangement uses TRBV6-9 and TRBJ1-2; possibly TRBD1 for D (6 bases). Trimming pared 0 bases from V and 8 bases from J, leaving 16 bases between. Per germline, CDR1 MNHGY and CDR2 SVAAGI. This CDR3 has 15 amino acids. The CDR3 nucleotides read TGTGCCAGCAGTTATTCGGATGTGGGGGCTGAGGGCTACACCTTC. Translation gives CASSYSDVGAEGYTF.

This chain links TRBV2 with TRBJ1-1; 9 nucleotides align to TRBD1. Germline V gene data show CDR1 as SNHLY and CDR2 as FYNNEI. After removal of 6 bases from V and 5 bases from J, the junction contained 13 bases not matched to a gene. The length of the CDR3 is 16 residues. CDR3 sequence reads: CASRHTGTGRRTEAFF. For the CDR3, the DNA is TGTGCCAGCAGGCATACCGGGACAGGGCGGCGGACTGAAGCTTTCTTT.

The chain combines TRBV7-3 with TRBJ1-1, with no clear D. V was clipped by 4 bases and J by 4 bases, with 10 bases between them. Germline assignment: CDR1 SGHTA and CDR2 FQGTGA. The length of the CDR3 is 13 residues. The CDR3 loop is CASSSTLSTEAFF. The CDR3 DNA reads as TGTGCCAGCAGCTCGACCCTGTCCACTGAAGCTTTCTTT.

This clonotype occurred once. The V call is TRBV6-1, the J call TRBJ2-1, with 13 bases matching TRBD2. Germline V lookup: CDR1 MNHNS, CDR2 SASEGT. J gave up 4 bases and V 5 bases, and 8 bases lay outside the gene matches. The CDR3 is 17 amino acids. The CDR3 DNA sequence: TGTGCCAGCAGTAGGACTAGCGGGAGAAGAGGGTACAATGAGCAGTTCTTC. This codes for CASSRTSGRRGYNEQFF.

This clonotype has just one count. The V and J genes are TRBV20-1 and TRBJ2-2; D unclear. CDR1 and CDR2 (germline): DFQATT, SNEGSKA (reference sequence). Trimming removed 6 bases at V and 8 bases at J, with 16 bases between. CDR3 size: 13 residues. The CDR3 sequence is CSAFDLLEGELFF. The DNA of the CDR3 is TGCAGTGCCTTCGACCTCCTCGAAGGGGAGCTGTTTTTT.

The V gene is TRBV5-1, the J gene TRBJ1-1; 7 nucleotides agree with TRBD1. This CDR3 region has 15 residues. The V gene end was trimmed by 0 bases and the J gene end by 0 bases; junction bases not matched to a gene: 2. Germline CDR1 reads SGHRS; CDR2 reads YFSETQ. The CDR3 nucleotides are TGCGCCAGCAGCTTGGGACAGGGCTTGAACACTGAAGCTTTCTTT. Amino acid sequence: CASSLGQGLNTEAFF.

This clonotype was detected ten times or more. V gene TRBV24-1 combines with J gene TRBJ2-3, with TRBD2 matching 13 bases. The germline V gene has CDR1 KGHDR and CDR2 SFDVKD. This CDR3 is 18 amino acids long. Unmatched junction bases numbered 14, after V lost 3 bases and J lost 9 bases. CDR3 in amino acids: CATSDASGTSGMGRTQYF. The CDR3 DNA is TGTGCCACCAGTGATGCTTCCGGGACTAGCGGGATGGGGAGGACGCAGTATTTT.

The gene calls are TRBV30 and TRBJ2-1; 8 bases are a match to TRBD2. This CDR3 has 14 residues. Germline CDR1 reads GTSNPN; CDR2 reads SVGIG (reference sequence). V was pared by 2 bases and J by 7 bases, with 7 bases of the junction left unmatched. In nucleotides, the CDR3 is TGTGCCTGGAGTCGATTCAGACTAGCGAATGAGCAGTTCTTC. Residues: CAWSRFRLANEQFF.

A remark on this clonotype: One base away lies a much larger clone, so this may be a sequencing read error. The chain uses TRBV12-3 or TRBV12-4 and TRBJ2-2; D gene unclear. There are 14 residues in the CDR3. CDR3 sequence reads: CAGSLGSNTGELFF. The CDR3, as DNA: TGTGCCGGCAGTTTGGGCAGCAACACCGGGGAGCTGTTTTTT.

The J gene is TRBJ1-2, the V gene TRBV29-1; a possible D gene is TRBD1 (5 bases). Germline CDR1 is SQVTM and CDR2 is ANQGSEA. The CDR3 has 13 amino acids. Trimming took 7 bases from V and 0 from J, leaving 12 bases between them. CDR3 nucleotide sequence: TGCAGCGCTAATGGGGGGGCTAACTATGGCTACACCTTC. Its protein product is CSANGGANYGYTF.

CDR3 in amino acids: CASSSGIHGYTF. Written as DNA, the CDR3 is TGTGCCAGCAGCTCCGGGATTCATGGCTACACCTTC. The J gene is TRBJ1-2, the V gene TRBV7-7, with no clear D. Germline V gene data show CDR1 as SSHAT and CDR2 as FNYEAQ (reference sequence). The CDR3 sequence is 12 residues long. Trimming removed 4 bases at V and 6 bases at J, with 9 bases between. Variable domain in full (rest from reference TRBV7-7 and TRBJ1-2): GAGVSQSPRYKVTKRGQDVTLRCDPISSHATLYWYQQALGQGPEFLTYFNYEAQPDKSGLPSDRFSAERPEGSISTLTIQRTEQRDSAMYRCASSSGIHGYTFGSGTRLTVV.

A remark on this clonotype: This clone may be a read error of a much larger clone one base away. CDR3 coding DNA: TGTGCCAGCAGTTTGCGGGACTTTGACGCAGATACGCAGTATTTT. It encodes CASSLRDFDADTQYF. The chain couples TRBV12-3 or TRBV12-4 to TRBJ2-3; D perhaps matches TRBD2 (6 bases). CDR3 length: 15 amino acids. V lost 3 bases to trimming and J lost 4 bases, with 14 bases between them.

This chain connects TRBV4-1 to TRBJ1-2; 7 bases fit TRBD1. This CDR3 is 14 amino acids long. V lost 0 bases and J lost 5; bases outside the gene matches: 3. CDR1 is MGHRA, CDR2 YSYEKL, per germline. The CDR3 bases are TGCGCCAGCAGCCAAGACGGACAGGCATATGGCTACACCTTC. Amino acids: CASSQDGQAYGYTF.

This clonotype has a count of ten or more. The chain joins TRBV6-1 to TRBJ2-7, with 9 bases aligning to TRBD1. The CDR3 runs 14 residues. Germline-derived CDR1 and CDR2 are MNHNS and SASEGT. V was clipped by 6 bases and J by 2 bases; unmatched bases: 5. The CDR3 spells CASRDRGLAYEQYF. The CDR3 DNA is TGTGCCAGCAGGGACAGGGGCCTTGCCTACGAGCAGTACTTC.

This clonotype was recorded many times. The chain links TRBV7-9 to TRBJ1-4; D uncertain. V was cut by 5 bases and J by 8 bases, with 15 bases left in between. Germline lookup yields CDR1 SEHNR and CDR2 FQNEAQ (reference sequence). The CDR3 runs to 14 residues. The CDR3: CASSQGPKGEKLFF. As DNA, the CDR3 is TGTGCCAGCAGCCAAGGGCCCAAAGGAGAAAAACTGTTTTTT.

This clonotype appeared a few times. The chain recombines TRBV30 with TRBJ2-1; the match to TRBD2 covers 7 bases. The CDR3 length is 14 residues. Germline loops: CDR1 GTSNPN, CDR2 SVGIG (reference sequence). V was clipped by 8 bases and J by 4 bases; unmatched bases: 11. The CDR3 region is CALGGGRGYNEQFF. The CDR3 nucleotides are TGTGCCCTGGGGGGAGGGAGAGGGTACAATGAGCAGTTCTTC.

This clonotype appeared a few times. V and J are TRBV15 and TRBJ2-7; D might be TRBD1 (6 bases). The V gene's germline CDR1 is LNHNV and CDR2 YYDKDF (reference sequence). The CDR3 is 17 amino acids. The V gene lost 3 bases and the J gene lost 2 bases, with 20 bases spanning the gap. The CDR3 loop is CATSRDPGQGSPYEQYF. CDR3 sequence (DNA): TGTGCCACCAGCAGGGATCCCGGGCAGGGGAGTCCCTACGAGCAGTACTTC.

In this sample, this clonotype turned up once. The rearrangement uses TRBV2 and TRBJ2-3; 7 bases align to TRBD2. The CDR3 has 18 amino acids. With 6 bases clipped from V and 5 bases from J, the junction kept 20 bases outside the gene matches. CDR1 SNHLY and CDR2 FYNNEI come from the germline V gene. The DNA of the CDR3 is TGTGCCAGCAGGACCCTCAGACTAGCAGGAGGGCTTGTAGATACGCAGTATTTT. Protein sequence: CASRTLRLAGGLVDTQYF.

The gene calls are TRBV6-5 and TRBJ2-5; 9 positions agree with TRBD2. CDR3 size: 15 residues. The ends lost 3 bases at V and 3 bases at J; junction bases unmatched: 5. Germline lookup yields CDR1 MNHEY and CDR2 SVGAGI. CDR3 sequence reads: CASSYLAGNKETQYF. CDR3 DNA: TGTGCCAGCAGTTATCTAGCGGGAAATAAAGAGACCCAGTACTTC.

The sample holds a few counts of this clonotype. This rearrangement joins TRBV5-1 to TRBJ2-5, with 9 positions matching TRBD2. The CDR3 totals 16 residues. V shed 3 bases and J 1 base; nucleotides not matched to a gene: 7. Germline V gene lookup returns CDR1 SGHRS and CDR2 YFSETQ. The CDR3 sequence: CASSSVISGGQETQYF. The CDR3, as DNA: TGCGCCAGCAGCTCGGTGATTAGCGGGGGCCAAGAGACCCAGTACTTC.

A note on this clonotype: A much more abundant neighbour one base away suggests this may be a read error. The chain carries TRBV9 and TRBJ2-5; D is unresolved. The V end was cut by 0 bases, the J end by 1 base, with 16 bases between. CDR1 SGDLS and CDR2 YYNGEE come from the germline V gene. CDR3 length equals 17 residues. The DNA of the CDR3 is TGTGCCAGCAGCGTAGGGTCTGGAGTGAGCGTCCAAGAGACCCAGTACTTC. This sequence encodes CASSVGSGVSVQETQYF.

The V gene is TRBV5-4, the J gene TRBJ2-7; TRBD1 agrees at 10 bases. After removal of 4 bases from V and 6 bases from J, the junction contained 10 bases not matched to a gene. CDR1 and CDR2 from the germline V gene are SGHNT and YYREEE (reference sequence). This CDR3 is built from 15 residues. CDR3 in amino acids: CASSPGGTGESEQYF. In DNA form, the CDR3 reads TGTGCCAGCAGCCCAGGAGGGACAGGGGAGAGCGAGCAGTACTTC. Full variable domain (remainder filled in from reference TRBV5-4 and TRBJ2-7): ETGVTQSPTHLIKTRGQQVTLRCSSQSGHNTVSWYQQALGQGPQFIFQYYREEENGRGNFPPRFSGLQFPNYSSELNVNALELDDSALYLCASSPGGTGESEQYFGPGTRLTVT.

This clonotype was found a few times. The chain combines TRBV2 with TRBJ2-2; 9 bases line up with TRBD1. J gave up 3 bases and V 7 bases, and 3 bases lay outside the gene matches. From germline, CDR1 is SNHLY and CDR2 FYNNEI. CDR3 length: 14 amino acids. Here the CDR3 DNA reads TGTGCCAGCATGGGACAGGGTCACACCGGGGAGCTGTTTTTT. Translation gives CASMGQGHTGELFF.